This paragraph reports one TCR beta chain. Per the study methods: Amplification with reference gene primers provided the estimates of nucleated cell counts. TCRdb's table, derived via immunoSEQ multiplex PCR, lists solely in-frame clones and lacks some. V and J calls and clone size are copied from that table; D and trimming were computed from the DNA. The table records 350,000 or so clones, roughly 89% of them present only once. Seattle participants joined during active infection and were tracked over time. Trimming removed 2 bases from V and 6 bases from J, with 16 bases in between. This CDR3 contains 15 residues. In germline, CDR1 is SGHTA, CDR2 FQGNSA. This sample is drawn from a study of blood T cell repertoires in COVID-19. Study as a whole: The origin of the acute and convalescent COVID-19 samples was the United States, Italy and Spain. T cells, B-cell-depleted T cells, or PBMCs supplied cDNA or gDNA.

The gene calls are TRBV7-2 and TRBJ1-2, with a weak D call TRBD1 (5 bases). The origin of this receptor is a woman aged 60-75 years with COVID-19, enrolled during active disease. Input material: peripheral blood. DNA for the CDR3: TGTGCCAGCAGCTTATCGCGGGGGATCAGGAATGGCTACACCTTC. The encoded protein is CASSLSRGIRNGYTF.